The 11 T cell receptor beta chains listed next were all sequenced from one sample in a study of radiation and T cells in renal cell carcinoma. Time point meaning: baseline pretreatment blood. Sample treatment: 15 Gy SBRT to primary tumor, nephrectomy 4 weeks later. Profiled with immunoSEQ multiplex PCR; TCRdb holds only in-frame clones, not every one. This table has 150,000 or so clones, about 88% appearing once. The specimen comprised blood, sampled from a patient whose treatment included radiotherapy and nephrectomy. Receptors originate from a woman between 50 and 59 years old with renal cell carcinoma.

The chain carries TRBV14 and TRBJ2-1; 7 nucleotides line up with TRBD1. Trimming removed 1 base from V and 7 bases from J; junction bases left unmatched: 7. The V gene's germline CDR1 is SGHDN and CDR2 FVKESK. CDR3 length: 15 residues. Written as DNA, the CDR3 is TGTGCCAGCAGCCAAGCGATAGGGGGCCGAAATGAGCAGTTCTTC. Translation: CASSQAIGGRNEQFF.

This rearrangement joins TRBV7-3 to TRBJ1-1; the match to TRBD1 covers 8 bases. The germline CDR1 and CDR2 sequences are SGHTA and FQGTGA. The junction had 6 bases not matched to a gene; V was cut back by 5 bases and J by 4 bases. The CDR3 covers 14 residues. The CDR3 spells CASSRTGRGTEAFF. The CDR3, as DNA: TGTGCCAGCAGCCGGACAGGGCGGGGCACTGAAGCTTTCTTT.

The CDR3 is CASSLPLAGNTDTQYF. The CDR3 DNA reads TGTGCCAGCAGCTTACCACTAGCGGGGAACACAGATACGCAGTATTTT. The chain recombines TRBV7-6 with TRBJ2-3, with 10 bases lining up with TRBD2. The CDR3 covers 16 residues. Trimming removed 2 bases from V and 2 bases from J; junction bases left unmatched: 4. CDR1 is SGHVS, CDR2 FNYEAQ, per germline.

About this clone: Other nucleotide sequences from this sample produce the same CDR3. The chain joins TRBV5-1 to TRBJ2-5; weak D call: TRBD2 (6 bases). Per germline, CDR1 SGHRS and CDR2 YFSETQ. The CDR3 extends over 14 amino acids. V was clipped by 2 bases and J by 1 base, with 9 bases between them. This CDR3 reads CASSLLGGQETQYF. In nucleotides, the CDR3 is TGCGCCAGCAGCTTATTGGGGGGCCAAGAGACCCAGTACTTC.

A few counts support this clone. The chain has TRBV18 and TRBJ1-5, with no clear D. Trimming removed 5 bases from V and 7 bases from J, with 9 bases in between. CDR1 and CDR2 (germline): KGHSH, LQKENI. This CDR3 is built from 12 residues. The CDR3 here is CASSSKQQPQHF. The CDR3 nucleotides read TGTGCCAGCTCATCCAAACAGCAGCCCCAGCATTTT.

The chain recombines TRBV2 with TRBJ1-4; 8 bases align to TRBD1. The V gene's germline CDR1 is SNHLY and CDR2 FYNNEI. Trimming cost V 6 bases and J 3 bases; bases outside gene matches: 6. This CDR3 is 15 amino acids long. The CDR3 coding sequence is TGTGCCAGCAGACTGACAGGGGTAGCTAATGAAAAACTGTTTTTT. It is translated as CASRLTGVANEKLFF.

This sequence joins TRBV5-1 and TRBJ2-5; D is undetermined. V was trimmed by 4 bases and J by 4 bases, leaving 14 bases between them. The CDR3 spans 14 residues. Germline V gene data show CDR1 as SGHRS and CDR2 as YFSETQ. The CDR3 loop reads CASSDPTGTETQYF. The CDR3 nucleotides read TGCGCCAGCAGCGACCCGACTGGAACAGAGACCCAGTACTTC.

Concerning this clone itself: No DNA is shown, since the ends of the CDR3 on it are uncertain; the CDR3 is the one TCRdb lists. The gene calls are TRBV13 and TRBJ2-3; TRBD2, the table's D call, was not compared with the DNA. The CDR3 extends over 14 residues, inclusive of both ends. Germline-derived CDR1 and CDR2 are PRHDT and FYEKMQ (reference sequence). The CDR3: CASSFGPGTDTQYF.

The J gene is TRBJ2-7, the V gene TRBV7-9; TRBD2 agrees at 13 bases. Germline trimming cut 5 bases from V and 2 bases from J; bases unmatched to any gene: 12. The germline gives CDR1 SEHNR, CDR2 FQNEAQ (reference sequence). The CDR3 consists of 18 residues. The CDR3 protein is CASSPPPGLAGDTYEQYF. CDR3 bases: TGTGCCAGCAGCCCACCCCCCGGACTAGCGGGGGACACCTACGAGCAGTACTTC.

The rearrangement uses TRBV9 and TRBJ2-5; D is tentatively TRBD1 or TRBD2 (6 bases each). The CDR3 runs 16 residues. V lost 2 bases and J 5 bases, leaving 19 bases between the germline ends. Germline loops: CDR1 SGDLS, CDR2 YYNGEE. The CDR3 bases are TGTGCCAGCAGCGTCGGGGGCAACGGCCTGGTGGAGACCCAGTACTTC. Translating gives CASSVGGNGLVETQYF.

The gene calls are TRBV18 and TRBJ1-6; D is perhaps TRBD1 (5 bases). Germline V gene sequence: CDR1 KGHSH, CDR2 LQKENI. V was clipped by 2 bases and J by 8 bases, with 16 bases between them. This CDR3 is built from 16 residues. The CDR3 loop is CASSPLFGTEDSPLHF. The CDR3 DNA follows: TGTGCCAGCTCACCATTGTTCGGGACCGAGGATTCACCCCTCCACTTT. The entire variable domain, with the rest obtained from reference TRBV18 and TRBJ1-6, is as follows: NAGVMQNPRHLVRRRGQEARLRCSPMKGHSHVYWYRQLPEEGLKFMVYLQKENIIDESGMPKERFSAEFPKEGPSILRIQQVVRGDSAAYFCASSPLFGTEDSPLHFGNGTRLTVT.